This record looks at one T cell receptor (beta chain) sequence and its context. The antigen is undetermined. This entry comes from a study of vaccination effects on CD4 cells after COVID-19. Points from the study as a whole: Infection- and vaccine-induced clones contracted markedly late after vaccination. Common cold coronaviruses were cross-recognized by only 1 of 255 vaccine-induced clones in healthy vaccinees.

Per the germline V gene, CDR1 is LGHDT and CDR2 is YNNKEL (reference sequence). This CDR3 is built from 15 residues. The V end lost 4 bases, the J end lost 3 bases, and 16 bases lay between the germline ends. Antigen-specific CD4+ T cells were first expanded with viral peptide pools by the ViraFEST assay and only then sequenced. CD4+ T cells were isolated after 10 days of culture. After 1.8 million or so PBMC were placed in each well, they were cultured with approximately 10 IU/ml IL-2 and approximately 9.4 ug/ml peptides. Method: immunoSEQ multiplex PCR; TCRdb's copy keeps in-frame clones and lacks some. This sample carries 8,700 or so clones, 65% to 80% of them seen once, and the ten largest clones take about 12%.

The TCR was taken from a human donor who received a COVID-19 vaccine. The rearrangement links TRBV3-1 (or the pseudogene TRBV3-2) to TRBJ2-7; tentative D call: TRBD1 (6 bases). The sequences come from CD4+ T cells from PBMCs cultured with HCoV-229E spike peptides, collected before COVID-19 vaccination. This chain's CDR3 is CASSRGQVGGYEQYF. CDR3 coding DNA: TGTGCCAGCAGCCGGGGGCAGGTTGGGGGCTACGAGCAGTACTTC.